This T cell receptor (beta chain) was obtained from a study of CD8+ T cells in alopecia areata. The CDR3 spans 17 residues. J gave up 0 bases and V 3 bases, and 8 bases lay outside the gene matches. The germline V gene has CDR1 MDHEN and CDR2 SYDVKM. Those with alopecia areata gave lesional scalp punch biopsies and peripheral blood. RNA, once extracted, was reverse transcribed into cDNA for use as the sequencing template. Produced via immunoSEQ multiplex PCR; TCRdb's table is partial and in-frame only. The profile covers about 12,000 clones, with around three fifths appearing a single time and 10% to 15% taken by the ten largest. This clone qualifies as medium-sized.

This rearrangement joins TRBV28 to TRBJ2-1; TRBD1 matches at 7 bases. The receptor comes from a human donor with alopecia areata. The specimen was skin. For the CDR3, the DNA is TGTGCCAGCAGTTTCCCAAAGGACAGGAGCTCCTACAATGAGCAGTTCTTC. Translation: CASSFPKDRSSYNEQFF. The whole variable domain, filled in from reference TRBV28 and TRBJ2-1, reads DVKVTQSSRYLVKRTGEKVFLECVQDMDHENMFWYRQDPGLGLRLIYFSYDVKMKEKGDIPEGYSVSREKKERFSLILESASTNQTSMYLCASSFPKDRSSYNEQFFGPGTRLTVL.